This T cell receptor (beta chain) was obtained from a study of blood T cells in healthy people across ages. The CDR3 length is 14 residues. CDR1 and CDR2 from the germline V gene are SGHRS and YFSETQ. The use of a sample-barcoded 5' primer and a J-beta primer mix characterized a second PCR of roughly 6 to 11 cycles. TCRdb independently ran MiXCR on the 5' RACE reads; one entry per CDR3 protein. Of 1.5 million to 2 million distinct CDR3 sequences in the sample, about two fifths are singletons; the top ten hold under 30%. Concerning this clonotype: One end of the junction fails to match germline, which may point to a read error.

Specimen: blood. The TCR originated in a human donor in good health. V usage is TRBV5-1 and J usage is TRBJ2-3, with D uncertain. CDR3 sequence (DNA): TGCGCCCGCAGCTTGGTAACCGGCACAGATACGCAGTATTTT. Amino acids: CARSLVTGTDTQYF.